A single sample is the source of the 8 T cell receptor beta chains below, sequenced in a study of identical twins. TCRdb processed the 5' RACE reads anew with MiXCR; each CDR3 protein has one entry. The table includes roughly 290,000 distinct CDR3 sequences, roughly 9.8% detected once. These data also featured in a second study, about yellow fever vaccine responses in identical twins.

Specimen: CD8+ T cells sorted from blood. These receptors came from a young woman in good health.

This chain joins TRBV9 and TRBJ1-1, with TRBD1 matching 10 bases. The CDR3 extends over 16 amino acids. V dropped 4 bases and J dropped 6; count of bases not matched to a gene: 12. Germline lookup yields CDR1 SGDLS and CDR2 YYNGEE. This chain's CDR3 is CASSLAGQGSGAEAFF. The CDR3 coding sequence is TGTGCCAGCAGCTTAGCGGGACAGGGGAGCGGCGCTGAAGCTTTCTTT.

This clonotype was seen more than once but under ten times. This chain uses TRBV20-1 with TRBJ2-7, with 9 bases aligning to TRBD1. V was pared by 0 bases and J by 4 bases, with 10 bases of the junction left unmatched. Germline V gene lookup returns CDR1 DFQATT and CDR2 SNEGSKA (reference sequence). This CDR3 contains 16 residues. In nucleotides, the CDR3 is TGCAGTGCTAGAGATTACGCCGGGACAGGGAGTTACGAGCAGTACTTC. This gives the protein CSARDYAGTGSYEQYF.

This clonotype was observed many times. The CDR3: CASSQEIGLYGYTF. CDR3 DNA: TGCGCCAGCAGCCAAGAGATCGGGCTCTATGGCTACACCTTC. The J gene is TRBJ1-2, the V gene TRBV4-3; the D is unclear. The CDR3 is 14 residues long. V was cut by 0 bases and J by 4 bases, with 9 bases left in between. CDR1 and CDR2 from the germline V gene are LGHNA and YSLEER.

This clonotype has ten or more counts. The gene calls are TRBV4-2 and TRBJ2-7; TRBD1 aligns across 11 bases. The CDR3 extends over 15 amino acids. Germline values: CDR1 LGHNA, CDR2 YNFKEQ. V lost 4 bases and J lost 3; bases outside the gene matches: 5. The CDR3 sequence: CASSLGTGGVYEQYF. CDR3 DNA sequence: TGTGCCAGCAGCCTGGGGACAGGGGGTGTCTACGAGCAGTACTTC.

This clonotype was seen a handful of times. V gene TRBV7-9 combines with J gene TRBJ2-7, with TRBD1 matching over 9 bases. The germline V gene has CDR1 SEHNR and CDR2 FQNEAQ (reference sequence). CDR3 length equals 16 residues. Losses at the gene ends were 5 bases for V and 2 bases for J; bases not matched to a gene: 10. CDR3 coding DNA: TGTGCCAGCAGCGCAACCACCGGGACAGGGCCCTACGAGCAGTACTTC. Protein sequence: CASSATTGTGPYEQYF.

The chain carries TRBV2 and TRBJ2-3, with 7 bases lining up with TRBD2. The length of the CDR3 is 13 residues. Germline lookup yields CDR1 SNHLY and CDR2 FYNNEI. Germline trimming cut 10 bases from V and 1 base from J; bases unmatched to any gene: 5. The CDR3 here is CAIVAGGTDTQYF. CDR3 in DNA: TGTGCCATCGTAGCGGGCGGCACAGATACGCAGTATTTT.

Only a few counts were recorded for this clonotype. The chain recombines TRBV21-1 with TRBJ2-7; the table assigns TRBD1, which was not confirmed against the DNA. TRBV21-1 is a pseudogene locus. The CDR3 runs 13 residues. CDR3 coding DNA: TGTGCCAGCAGTATACAGGGGACCGGGGAGCAGTACTTC. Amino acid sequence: CASSIQGTGEQYF.

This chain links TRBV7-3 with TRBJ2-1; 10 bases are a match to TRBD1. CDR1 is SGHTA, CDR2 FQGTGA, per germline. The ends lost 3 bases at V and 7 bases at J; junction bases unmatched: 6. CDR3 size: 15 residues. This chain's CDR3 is CASSLGQGISNEQFF. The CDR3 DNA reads TGTGCCAGCAGCTTGGGACAGGGGATCTCGAATGAGCAGTTCTTC. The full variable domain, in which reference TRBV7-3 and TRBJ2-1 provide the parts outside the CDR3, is GAGVSQTPSNKVTEKGKYVELRCDPISGHTALYWYRQSLGQGPEFLIYFQGTGAADDSGLPNDRFFAVRPEGSVSTLKIQRTERGDSAVYLCASSLGQGISNEQFFGPGTRLTVL.